One T cell receptor (beta chain) is described in this entry. Stated treatment: preoperative locoregional IRX-2 cytokine immunotherapy. Preoperative locoregional IRX-2 cytokine immunotherapy was tested in the phase Ib source study. The CDR3 contains 16 residues. Germline CDR1 and CDR2: MDHEN and SYDVKM. The V and J ends lost 7 bases and 4 bases, in that order; junction bases with no gene match: 8. The data belong to a study of preoperative IRX-2 immunotherapy in early breast cancer. Some clones are missing from TCRdb's copy, which holds only in-frame ones; the method was immunoSEQ multiplex PCR. The repertoire includes roughly 29,000 clones, around 91% of them detected once, and around a tenth sits in the top ten.

The TCR sequence derives from a human donor with breast cancer. Sampling was performed from a patient treated with IRX-2 immunotherapy. The V call is TRBV28, the J call TRBJ2-2; TRBD2 aligns across 11 bases. The CDR3 sequence is CASIISGREFTGELFF. DNA of the CDR3: TGTGCCAGCATCATTAGCGGGAGGGAGTTCACCGGGGAGCTGTTTTTT.